This paragraph reports one T cell receptor beta chain. From the germline J gene comes the end of the CDR3, since the read stops 3 residues before it. Trimming pared 6 bases from V and 1 base from J, leaving 7 bases between. The CDR3 runs to 13 residues. CDR1 and CDR2 from the germline V gene are WNHNN and SYGVQD (reference sequence). Profiled with immunoSEQ multiplex PCR; TCRdb holds only in-frame clones, not every one. The sample totals about 23,000 clones. Prevalent HPV16 infections were excluded; only incident single HPV16 infections included. This sample is drawn from a study of T cells in women clearing cervical HPV infection.

The TCR sequence derives from a woman aged 18-69 years with a cervical HPV16 infection that either progressed to CIN3+ or cleared (not recorded which). The sample was blood buffy coat. The rearrangement joins TRBV10-1 to TRBJ1-3; TRBD1 is a possible D gene (5 bases). CDR3 bases read: TGCGCCAGCAGCCGACAGTCTGGAAACACC. Translating gives CASSRQSGNT. The whole CDR3 sequence reads CASSRQSGNTIYF.